These T cell receptor beta chains were read from a single sample in a study of cytomegalovirus exposure and HLA in healthy donors. This table comes from immunoSEQ multiplex PCR, and its TCRdb copy is limited to in-frame clones, with some not included. The sample includes fewer than 300,000 clones, approximately 80% of them seen just once. The sample taken for sequencing was PBMCs. The receptors here all came from a girl aged 2-9 years in good health and CMV-seronegative. The CDR3 runs from the conserved cysteine through the conserved F or W. The D gene is left open where the match is weak. Expanded clones get a size class; other rows say once, few or many, or leave the size out.

j_gene: TRBJ2-7
abundance: -
d_gene: TRBD2
v_gene: TRBV6-5
CDR3nt: TGTGCCAGCAGTTACAGTCTAGCGGGGGCCTACGAGCAGTACTTC
CDR3aa: CASSYSLAGAYEQYF

j_gene: TRBJ1-3
abundance: -
d_gene: TRBD1
v_gene: TRBV19
CDR3nt: TGTGCCAGTAGTCCAGCCCGGGACAGCCTTTCTGGAAACACCACATATTTT
CDR3aa: CASSPARDSLSGNTTYF

j_gene: TRBJ2-2
abundance: -
d_gene: TRBD2
v_gene: TRBV2
CDR3nt: TGTGCCAGCAACGAACGTCTAGCGGGTCCCGGGGAGCTGTTTTTT
CDR3aa: CASNERLAGPGELFF

j_gene: TRBJ2-1
abundance: -
d_gene: TRBD2
v_gene: TRBV5-4
CDR3nt: TGTGCCAGCAGCTTGGGCGGGGGGACCTATGAGCAGTTCTTC
CDR3aa: CASSLGGGTYEQFF

j_gene: TRBJ1-3
abundance: few
d_gene: TRBD1
v_gene: TRBV5-6
CDR3nt: TGTGCCAGCAGCATATCAGGGGGCGCGGGAGGAAACACCATATATTTT
CDR3aa: CASSISGGAGGNTIYF

j_gene: TRBJ2-2
abundance: -
d_gene: TRBD2
v_gene: TRBV7-9
CDR3nt: TGTGCCAGCAGCCCCCGATCGGCGGGAGGGCCCGGCACCGGGGAGCTGTTTTTT
CDR3aa: CASSPRSAGGPGTGELFF

j_gene: TRBJ1-1
abundance: -
d_gene: -
v_gene: TRBV27
CDR3nt: TGTGCCAGCAGTTTGACAAGGACTGGGAACACTGAAGCTTTCTTT
CDR3aa: CASSLTRTGNTEAFF

j_gene: TRBJ2-5
abundance: -
d_gene: TRBD2
v_gene: TRBV9
CDR3nt: TGTGCCAGCAGCGACGAGACTAGCGGAGCACAAGAGACCCAGTACTTC
CDR3aa: CASSDETSGAQETQYF

j_gene: TRBJ1-6
abundance: once
d_gene: -
v_gene: TRBV4-1
CDR3nt: TGCGCCAGCAGCCAAGGCGTAACGAGCTCCTATAATTCACCCCTCCACTTT
CDR3aa: CASSQGVTSSYNSPLHF

j_gene: TRBJ2-1
abundance: -
d_gene: TRBD2
v_gene: TRBV7-6
CDR3nt: TGTGCCAGCAGCCGGACTAGCGGGGCAAATGAGCAGTTCTTC
CDR3aa: CASSRTSGANEQFF

j_gene: TRBJ1-4
abundance: few
d_gene: -
v_gene: TRBV15
CDR3nt: TGTGCCACCAGCAGCGACACAAGGACAGCCAGGGGAAAACTGTTTTTT
CDR3aa: CATSSDTRTARGKLFF

j_gene: TRBJ1-2
abundance: -
d_gene: TRBD1
v_gene: TRBV4-1
CDR3nt: TGCGCCAGCAGCCAAGTGATGAGACAGGGAATCGGCTACACCTTC
CDR3aa: CASSQVMRQGIGYTF

j_gene: TRBJ1-5
abundance: -
d_gene: -
v_gene: TRBV10-1
CDR3nt: TGCGCCAGCAGTGAGGGGGGGGATCAGCCCCAGCATTTT
CDR3aa: CASSEGGDQPQHF

j_gene: TRBJ2-3
abundance: few
d_gene: TRBD2
v_gene: TRBV4-2
CDR3nt: TGTGCCAGCAGCCAAGATCCAACTAGCGGGGGAAGAGGGACAGATACGCAGTATTTT
CDR3aa: CASSQDPTSGGRGTDTQYF

j_gene: TRBJ2-2
abundance: -
d_gene: TRBD2
v_gene: TRBV28
CDR3nt: TGTGCCAGCAGTTTATCCGGGAGGGCCGGCGGGGAGCTGTTTTTT
CDR3aa: CASSLSGRAGGELFF

j_gene: TRBJ1-1
abundance: -
d_gene: -
v_gene: TRBV19
CDR3nt: TGTGCCAGCACCCCCTCGGGCAGGGGCGCTTTCTTT
CDR3aa: CASTPSGRGAFF

j_gene: TRBJ2-5
abundance: -
d_gene: -
v_gene: TRBV2
CDR3nt: TGTGCCAGCAGTGAACCCAGGAATAACGTCAAAGAGACCCAGTACTTC
CDR3aa: CASSEPRNNVKETQYF

j_gene: TRBJ1-2
abundance: -
d_gene: -
v_gene: TRBV2
CDR3nt: TGTGCCAGCCAGGGTCGTGGCTACACCTTC
CDR3aa: CASQGRGYTF

j_gene: TRBJ1-6
abundance: -
d_gene: -
v_gene: TRBV5-1
CDR3nt: TGCGCCAGCAGCTTAAGCCGGGACTCAGGAGCCTCACCCCTCCACTTT
CDR3aa: CASSLSRDSGASPLHF

j_gene: TRBJ1-5
abundance: -
d_gene: -
v_gene: TRBV30
CDR3nt: TGTGCCTGGAGTGTAAAGTCGGGTCAGCCCCAGCATTTT
CDR3aa: CAWSVKSGQPQHF

j_gene: TRBJ1-2
abundance: -
d_gene: -
v_gene: TRBV7-3
CDR3nt: TGTGCCAGCAGCCCCGACAGTAACTATGGCTACACCTTC
CDR3aa: CASSPDSNYGYTF

j_gene: TRBJ2-1
abundance: once
d_gene: -
v_gene: TRBV28
CDR3nt: TGTGCCAGCAGTTTAGGAGATGAGCAGTTCTTC
CDR3aa: CASSLGDEQFF

j_gene: TRBJ1-5
abundance: once
d_gene: -
v_gene: TRBV28
CDR3nt: TGTGCCAGCAGTTTATATCGGGGAATAGGACAGCCCCAGCATTTT
CDR3aa: CASSLYRGIGQPQHF

j_gene: TRBJ2-1
abundance: -
d_gene: TRBD2
v_gene: TRBV28
CDR3nt: TGTGCCAGCAGTCCAACTCATAGCGGGCAAGGGAATGAGCAGTTCTTC
CDR3aa: CASSPTHSGQGNEQFF

j_gene: TRBJ2-7
abundance: -
d_gene: -
v_gene: TRBV29-1
CDR3nt: TGCAGCGTTGCGGCAGGGGATACCTACGAGCAGTACTTC
CDR3aa: CSVAAGDTYEQYF

j_gene: TRBJ2-2
abundance: -
d_gene: TRBD1
v_gene: TRBV18
CDR3nt: TGTGCCAGCTCACCACTTCCCGGGACAGGGGGTACCGGGGAGCTGTTTTTT
CDR3aa: CASSPLPGTGGTGELFF

j_gene: TRBJ2-1
abundance: few
d_gene: TRBD2
v_gene: TRBV6-6
CDR3nt: TGTGCCAGCAGTGGGACTAGCGGGGGGGCGGGTGAGCAGTTCTTC
CDR3aa: CASSGTSGGAGEQFF

j_gene: TRBJ1-1
abundance: -
d_gene: TRBD1
v_gene: TRBV28
CDR3nt: TGTGCCAGCAGTACTAACAGGGGTGAAGCTTTCTTT
CDR3aa: CASSTNRGEAFF

j_gene: TRBJ2-3
abundance: -
d_gene: TRBD1
v_gene: TRBV6-5
CDR3nt: TGTGCCAGCAGTTACTCGCCCAGGGGGTCTGAGTATTTT
CDR3aa: CASSYSPRGSEYF

j_gene: TRBJ2-2
abundance: -
d_gene: TRBD2
v_gene: TRBV5-4
CDR3nt: TGTGCCGGCAGCCGCATAGCGGGAGGTCTGTTCACCGGGGAGCTGTTTTTT
CDR3aa: CAGSRIAGGLFTGELFF

j_gene: TRBJ2-1
abundance: -
d_gene: -
v_gene: TRBV6-5
CDR3nt: TGTGCCAGCAGCGCGGGGAGGTCCTACAATGAGCAGTTCTTC
CDR3aa: CASSAGRSYNEQFF

j_gene: TRBJ1-1
abundance: -
d_gene: -
v_gene: TRBV28
CDR3nt: TGTGCCAGCAGTGCCGACAGGATGGCCACTGAAGCTTTCTTT
CDR3aa: CASSADRMATEAFF

j_gene: TRBJ2-7
abundance: -
d_gene: -
v_gene: TRBV28
CDR3nt: TGTGCCAGCAGTTTAGGGACATTGTCCTACGAGCAGTACTTC
CDR3aa: CASSLGTLSYEQYF

j_gene: TRBJ1-1
abundance: -
d_gene: -
v_gene: TRBV7-4
CDR3nt: TGTGCCAGCAGCTCCCGGGACACGTTGAGGACTGAAGCTTTCTTT
CDR3aa: CASSSRDTLRTEAFF

j_gene: TRBJ1-1
abundance: -
d_gene: -
v_gene: TRBV18
CDR3nt: TGTGCCAGCTCACTTGAGGGCGGGAACACTGAAGCTTTCTTT
CDR3aa: CASSLEGGNTEAFF

j_gene: TRBJ2-2
abundance: once
d_gene: -
v_gene: TRBV29-1
CDR3nt: TGCAGCGTTGAAGATGTCGGGGGGCGCGGTACCGGGGAGCTGTTTTTT
CDR3aa: CSVEDVGGRGTGELFF

j_gene: TRBJ1-1
abundance: few
d_gene: TRBD1
v_gene: TRBV19
CDR3nt: TGTGCCAGTAGTATGGGCGACAGGGCGGGCACTGAAGCTTTCTTT
CDR3aa: CASSMGDRAGTEAFF

j_gene: TRBJ1-5
abundance: -
d_gene: TRBD1
v_gene: TRBV6-6
CDR3nt: TGTGCCAGCAGTTTCGGACAGGGAGGGGGTCAGCCCCAGCATTTT
CDR3aa: CASSFGQGGGQPQHF

j_gene: TRBJ2-6
abundance: -
d_gene: TRBD1
v_gene: TRBV9
CDR3nt: TGTGCCAGCAGCGTAGCGTCTGGACAGGGTCTCTTCTCTGGGGCCAACGTCCTGACTTTC
CDR3aa: CASSVASGQGLFSGANVLTF

j_gene: TRBJ1-2
abundance: -
d_gene: -
v_gene: TRBV5-4
CDR3nt: TGTGCCAGCAGCCGCCTGGGTGGGGCAGGAGGGGATGGCTACACCTTC
CDR3aa: CASSRLGGAGGDGYTF

j_gene: TRBJ1-1
abundance: -
d_gene: -
v_gene: TRBV2
CDR3nt: TGTGCCAGCAACGCCCCTGAACTTAACACTGAAGCTTTCTTT
CDR3aa: CASNAPELNTEAFF

j_gene: TRBJ2-1
abundance: -
d_gene: -
v_gene: TRBV29-1
CDR3nt: TGCAGCGTTGCCGGATTGGGGGGTCCCGGGTGGTTCGCGCAGTTCTTC
CDR3aa: CSVAGLGGPGWFAQFF

j_gene: TRBJ1-6
abundance: few
d_gene: TRBD1
v_gene: TRBV5-4
CDR3nt: TGTGCCAGCAGCGCCGGGACAGGGTCAGATTCACCCCTCCACTTT
CDR3aa: CASSAGTGSDSPLHF

j_gene: TRBJ1-1
abundance: -
d_gene: -
v_gene: TRBV9
CDR3nt: TGTGCCAGCAGCCCCTCCACTGAAGCTTTCTTT
CDR3aa: CASSPSTEAFF

j_gene: TRBJ1-1
abundance: -
d_gene: -
v_gene: TRBV2
CDR3nt: TGTGCCAGCAGTACCCTCGGGGGGGATACTGAAGCTTTCTTT
CDR3aa: CASSTLGGDTEAFF

j_gene: TRBJ2-7
abundance: -
d_gene: -
v_gene: TRBV28
CDR3nt: TGTGCCAGCAGCGGCCCTCACGGGATGTACTACGAGCAGTACTTC
CDR3aa: CASSGPHGMYYEQYF

j_gene: TRBJ1-3
abundance: few
d_gene: -
v_gene: TRBV19
CDR3nt: TGTGCCAGTAGTATAGGTCACGATGAGGACACCATATATTTT
CDR3aa: CASSIGHDEDTIYF

j_gene: TRBJ2-7
abundance: -
d_gene: -
v_gene: TRBV27
CDR3nt: TGTGCGCAGCAACGGGTGCCCTACGAGCAGTACTTC
CDR3aa: CAQQRVPYEQYF

j_gene: TRBJ1-6
abundance: -
d_gene: -
v_gene: TRBV19
CDR3nt: TGTGCCAGTAGTTCCGAGAAGGCTAGCTCCTATAATTCACCCCTCCACTTT
CDR3aa: CASSSEKASSYNSPLHF

j_gene: TRBJ2-7
abundance: -
d_gene: -
v_gene: TRBV27
CDR3nt: TGTGCCACTGGTGCCCGGTCGGGCGAGCAGTACTTC
CDR3aa: CATGARSGEQYF

j_gene: TRBJ2-7
abundance: few
d_gene: TRBD2
v_gene: TRBV9
CDR3nt: TGTGCCAGCAGCGTAGAGGCTAGCGGGGGGGCCTACGAGCAGTACTTC
CDR3aa: CASSVEASGGAYEQYF

j_gene: TRBJ2-2
abundance: -
d_gene: -
v_gene: TRBV19
CDR3nt: TGTGCCAGTAGTACCCCCACGGGACAGAACACCGGGGAGCTGTTTTTT
CDR3aa: CASSTPTGQNTGELFF

j_gene: TRBJ1-1
abundance: -
d_gene: TRBD1
v_gene: TRBV19
CDR3nt: TGTGCCAGTAGTCTCTGGACAGGGAGAATGCCCAAGAACACTGAAGCTTTCTTT
CDR3aa: CASSLWTGRMPKNTEAFF

j_gene: TRBJ1-2
abundance: few
d_gene: TRBD1
v_gene: TRBV6-5
CDR3nt: TGTGCCAGCAGTTCTATCGATGGGACAGGGCATGGCTACACCTTC
CDR3aa: CASSSIDGTGHGYTF

j_gene: TRBJ2-3
abundance: -
d_gene: -
v_gene: TRBV7-3
CDR3nt: TGTGCCAGCAGTCTACTAATAGAGGATACGCAGTATTTT
CDR3aa: CASSLLIEDTQYF

j_gene: TRBJ2-3
abundance: once
d_gene: -
v_gene: TRBV28
CDR3nt: TGTGCCAGCAGTCCCGCCGGCAGGGCCGGAGATACGCAGTATTTT
CDR3aa: CASSPAGRAGDTQYF

j_gene: TRBJ2-1
abundance: -
d_gene: -
v_gene: TRBV5-1
CDR3nt: TGCGCCAGCAGCTTGGGCCGGCTAGCGCCGATCCCTCGACAGCGGTTCTTC
CDR3aa: CASSLGRLAPIPRQRFF